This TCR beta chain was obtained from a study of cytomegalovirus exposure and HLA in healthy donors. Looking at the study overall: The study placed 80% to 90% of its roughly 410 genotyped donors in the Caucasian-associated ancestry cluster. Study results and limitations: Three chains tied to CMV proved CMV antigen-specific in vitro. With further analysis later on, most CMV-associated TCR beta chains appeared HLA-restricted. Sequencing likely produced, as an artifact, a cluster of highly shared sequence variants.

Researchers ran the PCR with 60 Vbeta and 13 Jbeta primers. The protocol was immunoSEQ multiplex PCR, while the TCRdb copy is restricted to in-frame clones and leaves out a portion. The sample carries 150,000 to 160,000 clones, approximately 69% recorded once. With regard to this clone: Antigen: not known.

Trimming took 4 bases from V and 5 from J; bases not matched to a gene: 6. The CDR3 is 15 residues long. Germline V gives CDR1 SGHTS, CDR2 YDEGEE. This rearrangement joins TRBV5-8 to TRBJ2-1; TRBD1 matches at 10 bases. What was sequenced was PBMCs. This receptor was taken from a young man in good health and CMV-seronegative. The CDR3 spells CASSLGDRGNNEQFF. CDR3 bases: TGTGCCAGCAGCCTGGGGGACAGGGGTAACAATGAGCAGTTCTTC.